Sequencing of this T cell receptor (beta chain) was carried out in a study of blood T cell repertoires in COVID-19. About the research overall: Sites in the United States, Italy and Spain provided acute and convalescent COVID-19 samples. T cells, B-cell-depleted T cells, or PBMCs provided the cDNA or gDNA that served as material.

Original data processing: From reference gene primer amplification, estimates of nucleated cell counts were derived. Here immunoSEQ multiplex PCR was the method, and the copy in TCRdb shows in-frame clones only, minus some. The V and J calls and clone size come from that table; D and trimming were worked out from the DNA. The sample yields 55,000 to 65,000 clones, 79% seen once. The V and J ends lost 10 bases and 0 bases respectively, with 22 bases between them. There are 17 residues in the CDR3. CDR1 and CDR2 from the germline V gene are MNHEY and SMNVEV (reference sequence). The genes are TRBV27 and TRBJ2-1; D is possibly TRBD2 (6 bases). Material for sequencing was peripheral blood. The sequence came from a man between 60 and 70 years old with acute or convalescent COVID-19. CDR3 nucleotides: TGTGCCACGAAGGGGCGGGGTTACCCCAGCTCCTACAATGAGCAGTTCTTC. Its translation: CATKGRGYPSSYNEQFF.